This paragraph covers one TCR beta chain sequence. It was during active infection that Seattle patients were enrolled and then longitudinally followed. The sample is drawn from a study of blood T cell repertoires in COVID-19. In the study overall: From the United States, Italy and Spain came samples of acute and convalescent COVID-19. T cells, B-cell-depleted T cells, or PBMCs supplied cDNA or gDNA.

This CDR3 is built from 15 residues. Germline values: CDR1 MGHRA, CDR2 YSYEKL. Trimming removed 2 bases from V and 8 bases from J, with 15 bases in between. The assay was immunoSEQ multiplex PCR, and TCRdb's table has in-frame clones only and misses some. The table includes around 300,000 clones, roughly 90% detected once. This receptor was identified in a woman in her thirties or forties with COVID-19, enrolled during active disease. Material for sequencing was peripheral blood. The chain joins TRBV4-1 to TRBJ1-4; possible D gene TRBD1, 5 bases. In nucleotides, the CDR3 is TGCGCCAGCAGCCAACTTCATCCAGGGTACGAAAAACTGTTTTTT. Translated, it gives CASSQLHPGYEKLFF.